The table lists the clone carrying this TCR beta chain with a few counts. Antigen unknown. Trimming pared 1 base from V and 4 bases from J, leaving 14 bases between. The CDR3 has 15 amino acids. Germline values: CDR1 SGDLS, CDR2 YYNGEE. Every bit of the isolated RNA underwent reverse transcription, so sequencing read expressed TCRB transcripts. Profiled with immunoSEQ multiplex PCR; TCRdb holds only in-frame clones, not every one. The sample contains approximately 170,000 clones, 6.5% to 8.5% of which appear only once. The data were taken from a study of beta chain features in type 1 diabetes. Findings and caveats of the study: The question left open here concerned HLA type influencing TCRB rearrangement. Moderate yet significant TCRB CDR3 shortening was seen in Type 1 diabetes patients in all four CD4+ subsets.

The chain has TRBV9 and TRBJ2-5; D is ambiguous. Sequencing was performed on central memory CD4+ T cells from blood. This sequence was found in a man aged 18 to 29 with type 1 diabetes. CDR3: CASSVSVLLGETQYF. In nucleotides, the CDR3 is TGTGCCAGCAGCGTATCCGTTCTCCTCGGAGAGACCCAGTACTTC.